This T cell receptor beta chain comes out of a study of T-cell reconstitution after alpha-beta-depleted transplantation in children. V shed 2 bases and J 1 base; nucleotides not matched to a gene: 7. The CDR3 contains 17 residues. This clonotype has a count of ten or more. A library of TCRbeta sequences, prepared with unique molecular identifiers, was generated. TCRdb itself ran the PCR reads through MiXCR, one entry per CDR3 protein. Among roughly 190,000 distinct CDR3 sequences listed, about 14% were seen once. This clonotype was obtained from a human donor who donated a stem cell graft to a child with acute lymphoblastic leukemia. The sample here was PBMCs from the stem cell graft donor, taken from the stem cell graft. The V call is TRBV12-3 or TRBV12-4, the J call TRBJ2-3; TRBD2 matches at 9 bases. DNA for the CDR3: TGTGCCAGCAGTTTAAGGGTAGCGGGAGTCGGCACAGATACGCAGTATTTT. This translates into CASSLRVAGVGTDTQYF.